These 24 T cell receptor beta chains originate from one sample sequenced in a study of prognosis after radiotherapy for stage I lung cancer. The genomic DNA TCR beta CDR3 region underwent two rounds of multiplex PCR. Gene-specific primers for each TRBV and TRBJ gene drove first-round PCR. TCRdb reanalysed the multiplex PCR reads using MiXCR and keeps one entry per CDR3 protein. The sample lists under 20,000 distinct CDR3 sequences, around 40% occurring once. The sample was PBMCs, taken before or after stereotactic body radiation therapy (not recorded which). The receptors shown here come from a donor aged 50 or older with non-small cell lung cancer.

This clonotype occurred once. The CDR3 protein is CASPRVNSYNEQFF. CDR3 nucleotides: TGTGCCAGCCCTAGGGTGAACTCCTACAATGAGCAGTTCTTC. The chain recombines TRBV5-5 with TRBJ2-1, with unresolved D. V lost 7 bases and J 0 bases, leaving 11 bases between the germline ends. The length of the CDR3 is 14 residues. CDR1 and CDR2 (germline): SGHKS, YYEKEE (reference sequence). Drawing the rest from reference TRBV5-5 and TRBJ2-1, the complete variable domain is DAGVTQSPTHLIKTRGQQVTLRCSPISGHKSVSWYQQVLGQGPQFIFQYYEKEERGRGNFPDRFSARQFPNYSSELNVNALLLGDSALYLCASPRVNSYNEQFFGPGTRLTVL.

This clonotype was detected many times. CDR3 in amino acids: CASSIVPAHTDTQYF. The CDR3 DNA follows: TGTGCCAGTAGTATAGTCCCGGCCCACACAGATACGCAGTATTTT. The chain links TRBV19 to TRBJ2-3; D is unclear. Germline loops: CDR1 LNHDA, CDR2 SQIVND (reference sequence). V shed 1 base and J shed 2 bases, with 10 bases lying between them. There are 15 residues in the CDR3.

This clonotype appeared many times. V usage is TRBV4-3 and J usage is TRBJ1-4, with D possibly being TRBD1 (5 bases). Germline V lookup: CDR1 LGHNA, CDR2 YSLEER. The length of the CDR3 is 14 residues. V was trimmed by 0 bases and J by 10 bases, leaving 12 bases between them. The CDR3: CASSQDREEGKLFF. The CDR3 DNA reads TGCGCCAGCAGCCAAGACAGGGAGGAGGGAAAACTGTTTTTT.

This clonotype was recorded at least ten times. This sequence joins TRBV12-3 or TRBV12-4 and TRBJ2-5; no clear D gene. Trimming took off 8 bases at V and 5 bases at J, with 12 bases between the two ends. This CDR3 has 12 amino acids. CDR3 in amino acids: CASGDVVETQYF. For the CDR3, the DNA is TGTGCCAGCGGAGACGTCGTGGAGACCCAGTACTTC.

This clonotype was recorded at least ten times. The CDR3 loop is CAISESSTGFDEQFF. In nucleotides, the CDR3 is TGTGCCATCAGTGAGTCGTCGACAGGGTTCGATGAGCAGTTCTTC. The rearrangement joins TRBV10-3 to TRBJ2-1; 7 bases fit TRBD1. The V gene's germline CDR1 is ENHRY and CDR2 SYGVKD. The V and J ends lost 0 bases and 8 bases, in that order; junction bases with no gene match: 7. The CDR3 is 15 amino acids.

Of note for this clonotype: Since the CDR3 does not end with the conserved phenylalanine or tryptophan, this likely comes from a read error. The chain couples TRBV6-1 to TRBJ1-1, with D unclear. Germline CDR1 reads MNHNS; CDR2 reads SASEGT. The CDR3 has 14 amino acids. Trimming removed 6 bases from V and 2 bases from J, with 13 bases in between. CDR3 nucleotides: TGTGCCAGCAGCCTCCTGACTGGAAACACTGAAGCTTTCCTT. Its protein product is CASSLLTGNTEAFL.

Note on this clonotype: A much larger clone is a single base away; this may be a read error. The V gene is TRBV24-1, the J gene TRBJ2-5; D might be TRBD2 (5 bases). V was trimmed by 5 bases and J by 5 bases, leaving 20 bases between them. This CDR3 region has 16 residues. Germline V gene lookup returns CDR1 KGHDR and CDR2 SFDVKD. The CDR3 reads CATSGATGCVGETQYF. CDR3 bases: TGTGCCACCAGTGGTGCCACGGGATGTGTTGGGGAGACCCAGTACTTC.

This clonotype was counted ten times or more. The chain links TRBV2 to TRBJ2-7; tentative D call: TRBD1 (5 bases). CDR3 size: 14 residues. Germline V gene lookup returns CDR1 SNHLY and CDR2 FYNNEI. V shed 6 bases and J shed 7 bases, with 19 bases lying between them. CDR3 sequence reads: CASRLSSSAGEQYF. For the CDR3, the DNA is TGTGCCAGCAGATTGAGTAGCTCCGCAGGGGAGCAGTACTTC.

Of note for this clonotype: A read error may be the cause here, since a much bigger clone is one base away. CDR3 loop: CSAGTLNGEKLFF. The CDR3, as DNA: TGCAGTGCCGGGACTTTAAATGGGGAAAAACTGTTTTTT. The V and J genes are TRBV20-1 and TRBJ1-4; D perhaps matches TRBD1 (5 bases). Germline CDR1 reads DFQATT; CDR2 reads SNEGSKA (reference sequence). The CDR3 sequence is 13 residues long. With 6 bases removed from V and 8 bases from J, the gap between germline ends came to 16 bases.

The V and J genes are TRBV28 and TRBJ2-5; no definite D call. This CDR3 has 13 residues. Germline V lookup: CDR1 MDHEN, CDR2 SYDVKM. Trimming took 2 bases from V and 3 from J, leaving 7 bases between them. CDR3 sequence reads: CASSLMAEETQYF. CDR3 bases: TGTGCCAGCAGTTTAATGGCGGAAGAGACCCAGTACTTC.

This clonotype was observed at least ten times. The V call is TRBV20-1, the J call TRBJ2-2, with D possibly being TRBD1 or TRBD2 (7 bases each). Trimming left V 1 base short and J 5 bases short, with 17 bases between. This CDR3 region has 16 residues. CDR1 DFQATT and CDR2 SNEGSKA come from the germline V gene (reference sequence). For the CDR3, the DNA is TGCAGTGCTAGAGTTCAGGGGGGGGCAAGGACCGGGGAGCTGTTTTTT. The encoded protein is CSARVQGGARTGELFF.

This clonotype was detected only a few times. This could be a read error, since a much larger clone is one nucleotide away. The rearrangement uses TRBV29-1 and TRBJ1-1, with D hard to call. The V and J ends lost 2 bases and 3 bases respectively, with 10 bases between them. The length of the CDR3 is 13 residues. Per the germline V gene, CDR1 is SQVTM and CDR2 is ANQGSEA. The CDR3 reads CSVEKELDTEAFF. The CDR3 DNA reads as TGCAGCGTTGAAAAGGAGCTCGACACTGAAGCTTTCTTT.

This clonotype occurred many times. J is TRBJ2-3 and V is TRBV6-1, with a possible D match to TRBD2 (6 bases). CDR3 size: 14 residues. Germline loops: CDR1 MNHNS, CDR2 SASEGT. V shed 0 bases and J shed 7 bases, with 11 bases lying between them. The CDR3 region is CASSEALGRYTQYF. The CDR3 nucleotides read TGTGCCAGCAGTGAAGCGTTAGGGAGGTATACGCAGTATTTT.

This clonotype was recorded many times. This sequence joins TRBV20-1 and TRBJ1-1; TRBD1 agrees at 7 bases. The germline V gene encodes CDR1 DFQATT and CDR2 SNEGSKA (reference sequence). The CDR3 has 13 amino acids. J lost 1 base, V lost 6 bases, and 5 bases had no gene match. CDR3 protein: CSASQGGNTEAFF. In DNA, the CDR3 is TGCAGTGCCTCCCAGGGGGGGAACACTGAAGCTTTCTTT.

This clonotype was counted at least ten times. J is TRBJ2-1 and V is TRBV4-3; D is perhaps TRBD2 (5 bases). The germline CDR1 and CDR2 sequences are LGHNA and YSLEER. This CDR3 has 15 amino acids. The V end was cut by 2 bases, the J end by 4 bases, with 12 bases between. CDR3 residues: CASSQRRAPYNEQFF. CDR3 nucleotide sequence: TGCGCCAGCAGCCAAAGGCGGGCGCCATACAATGAGCAGTTCTTC.

This clonotype was observed at least ten times. This rearrangement joins TRBV30 to TRBJ1-3, with D unresolved. The CDR3 covers 14 residues. V lost 2 bases, J lost 1 base, and 9 bases lay in between. Germline V gene lookup returns CDR1 GTSNPN and CDR2 SVGIG (reference sequence). CDR3 sequence: CAWSLTPSGNTIYF. The CDR3 DNA is TGTGCCTGGAGTTTAACCCCGTCTGGAAACACCATATATTTT. The complete variable domain, with remaining parts taken from reference TRBV30 and TRBJ1-3, reads SQTIHQWPATLVQPVGSPLSLECTVEGTSNPNLYWYRQAAGRGLQLLFYSVGIGQISSEVPQNLSASRPQDRQFILSSKKLLLSDSGFYLCAWSLTPSGNTIYFGEGSWLTVV.

This clonotype was found many times. V and J are TRBV20-1 and TRBJ2-5, with 7 bases that match TRBD1. The J segment lost 0 bases and the V segment lost 4 bases, leaving 8 bases of the junction unmatched. The CDR3 sequence is 15 residues long. The germline V gene encodes CDR1 DFQATT and CDR2 SNEGSKA (reference sequence). The CDR3 sequence: CSANKGQEYQETQYF. In DNA, the CDR3 is TGCAGTGCTAATAAAGGACAGGAGTACCAAGAGACCCAGTACTTC.

Worth noting for this clonotype: At one end, the junction sequence differs from germline, possibly due to a read error. V usage is TRBV5-1 and J usage is TRBJ2-5, with D possibly TRBD2 on 5 matching bases. Per germline, CDR1 SGHRS and CDR2 YFSETQ. The CDR3 sequence is 15 residues long. CDR3 DNA: TGCGCCAGCAAAAGGACGAGCGGTGGGCAAGATACCCAGTACTTC. The encoded protein is CASKRTSGGQDTQYF.

In this sample, this clonotype turned up many times. The J gene is TRBJ2-5, the V gene TRBV6-1, with D possibly TRBD1 on 6 matching bases. V shed 6 bases and J shed 5 bases, with 13 bases lying between them. Germline CDR1 MNHNS, CDR2 SASEGT. The CDR3 has 13 residues. CDR3 nucleotide sequence: TGTGCCAGCAGGACCCAGGGGCTGGAGACCCAGTACTTC. Translation gives CASRTQGLETQYF.

There are many counts of this clonotype. This may come from a read error, since a much larger clone is one base off. The conserved phenylalanine or tryptophan is not found at the CDR3 terminus, so this likely reflects a read error. The rearrangement links TRBV12-3 or TRBV12-4 to TRBJ2-7, with D perhaps TRBD1 or TRBD2 (7 bases each). The V end lost 5 bases, the J end lost 5 bases, and 16 bases lay between the germline ends. The CDR3 contains 14 residues. CDR3 coding DNA: TGTGCCAGCAGTAGCAGGGGGGGGGCCCACGAGCAGTACCTC. Amino acids: CASSSRGGAHEQYL.

The chain employs TRBV30 and TRBJ1-2; 7 nucleotides line up with TRBD1. CDR3 length equals 14 residues. CDR1 is GTSNPN, CDR2 SVGIG, per germline (reference sequence). The ends lost 1 base at V and 2 bases at J; junction bases unmatched: 4. CDR3 amino acids: CAWSDRTGNYGYTF. CDR3 bases: TGTGCCTGGAGTGATCGGACAGGCAACTATGGCTACACCTTC.

This clonotype was seen at least ten times. The rearrangement links TRBV28 to TRBJ2-7, with 7 bases matching TRBD1. Trimming at V came to 2 bases and at J to 1 base, leaving 5 bases not matched to a gene. Germline assignment: CDR1 MDHEN and CDR2 SYDVKM. The length of the CDR3 is 15 residues. CDR3 coding DNA: TGTGCCAGCAGTTTAATCGTGACAGGGTCCTACGAGCAGTACTTC. It specifies CASSLIVTGSYEQYF.

This clonotype was detected ten times or more. This sequence joins TRBV20-1 and TRBJ2-1; TRBD1 might be the D (5 bases). The CDR3 totals 14 residues. The V gene's germline CDR1 is DFQATT and CDR2 SNEGSKA (reference sequence). V shed 3 bases and J shed 6 bases, with 15 bases lying between them. In DNA form, the CDR3 reads TGCAGTGCTAGTTTGCCGACAGCGTTCAATGAGCAGTTCTTC. Translated: CSASLPTAFNEQFF.

The table lists this clonotype with many counts. The CDR3 is CSARDEARGFSSTDTQYF. CDR3 in DNA: TGCAGTGCTAGGGACGAGGCACGCGGTTTTTCTAGCACAGATACGCAGTATTTT. The J gene is TRBJ2-3, the V gene TRBV20-1; D unclear. Germline loops: CDR1 DFQATT, CDR2 SNEGSKA (reference sequence). This CDR3 is built from 18 residues. V shed 3 bases and J shed 0 bases, with 22 bases lying between them.